Presented here are 25 T cell receptor beta chains from one specimen sequenced in a study of beta chain features in type 1 diabetes. Expressed TCRB transcripts were sequenced after all isolated RNA was converted to cDNA. TCRdb's copy holds only in-frame clones and misses some; the assay was immunoSEQ multiplex PCR. Of just over 600,000 clones listed, about a sixth are singletons. The sample was naive CD4+ T cells from blood. All receptors come from a man aged 18 to 29 in good health.

This clone was detected only a few times. The chain recombines TRBV10-3 with TRBJ2-1; D ambiguous. This CDR3 contains 14 residues. Trimming took off 8 bases at V and 0 bases at J, with 11 bases between the two ends. Germline CDR1 is ENHRY and CDR2 is SYGVKD. The CDR3 loop reads CAISKYSSYNEQFF. The CDR3 region has the DNA TGTGCCATCTCCAAGTACAGCTCCTACAATGAGCAGTTCTTC.

The V and J genes are TRBV6-5 and TRBJ2-1; 11 bases map to TRBD1. This CDR3 spans 15 amino acids. Unmatched junction bases numbered 4, after V lost 2 bases and J lost 7 bases. CDR1 and CDR2 from the germline V gene are MNHEY and SVGAGI. The CDR3 sequence is CASSYVDRGQNEQFF. The CDR3 region has the DNA TGTGCCAGCAGTTACGTGGACAGGGGGCAGAATGAGCAGTTCTTC.

There are a few counts of this clone. The chain is built from TRBV28 and TRBJ2-7; D perhaps matches TRBD1 (6 bases). Germline values: CDR1 MDHEN, CDR2 SYDVKM. Between the trimmed V and J ends, which lost 8 bases and 3 bases, there was a span of 14 bases. The CDR3 length is 13 residues. CDR3: CASWAIQGYEQYF. In DNA, the CDR3 is TGTGCCAGCTGGGCGATACAGGGCTACGAGCAGTACTTC. The whole variable domain, remainder taken from reference TRBV28 and TRBJ2-7, is DVKVTQSSRYLVKRTGEKVFLECVQDMDHENMFWYRQDPGLGLRLIYFSYDVKMKEKGDIPEGYSVSREKKERFSLILESASTNQTSMYLCASWAIQGYEQYFGPGTRLTVT.

This clone was detected a few times. The J gene is TRBJ2-7, the V gene TRBV10-3; maybe TRBD2 (5 bases). Per the germline V gene, CDR1 is ENHRY and CDR2 is SYGVKD. The CDR3 runs 15 residues. Between the trimmed V and J ends, which lost 0 bases and 2 bases, there was a span of 11 bases. CDR3 region: CAISESRRPPYEQYF. In nucleotides, the CDR3 is TGTGCCATCAGTGAGTCGCGGAGGCCCCCCTACGAGCAGTACTTC.

This clone came up a few times. The chain recombines TRBV7-3 with TRBJ2-1; TRBD2 agrees at 9 bases. This CDR3 is 18 amino acids long. V lost 4 bases, J lost 0 bases, and 10 bases stayed unmatched. CDR1 and CDR2 from the germline V gene are SGHTA and FQGTGA. The CDR3 spells CASSSRGLAESSYNEQFF. CDR3 nucleotides: TGTGCCAGCAGCTCTAGGGGACTAGCCGAGAGCTCCTACAATGAGCAGTTCTTC.

J is TRBJ1-2 and V is TRBV27; 7 nucleotides agree with TRBD1. This CDR3 contains 15 residues. CDR1 and CDR2 from the germline V gene are MNHEY and SMNVEV (reference sequence). J lost 4 bases, V lost 5 bases, and 10 bases had no gene match. The CDR3 loop reads CASSGDSQGRYGYTF. In DNA, the CDR3 is TGTGCCAGCAGTGGGGACAGTCAAGGCCGCTATGGCTACACCTTC.

The rearrangement uses TRBV18 and TRBJ1-5, with 7 bases matching TRBD1. CDR3 length: 15 amino acids. Germline CDR1 KGHSH, CDR2 LQKENI. Germline trimming cut 1 base from V and 7 bases from J; bases unmatched to any gene: 7. The CDR3 nucleotides are TGTGCCAGCTCACCACAGGGGGCACGAGGACAGCCCCAGCATTTT. This encodes CASSPQGARGQPQHF.

This clone has just a few counts. In the same sample, other DNA sequences code for this CDR3. This chain joins TRBV5-1 and TRBJ2-5; D remains unclear. The V and J ends lost 0 bases and 1 base respectively, with 4 bases between them. The germline gives CDR1 SGHRS, CDR2 YFSETQ. The CDR3 covers 13 residues. CDR3 in amino acids: CASSLASQETQYF. The CDR3 bases are TGCGCCAGCAGCTTGGCTAGCCAAGAGACCCAGTACTTC.

The chain has TRBV7-2 and TRBJ2-6; D is undetermined. Trimming removed 3 bases from V and 4 bases from J, with 4 bases in between. Germline lookup yields CDR1 SGHTA and CDR2 FQGNSA. The CDR3 has 13 residues. The chain's CDR3 is CASSFYGANVLTF. As DNA, the CDR3 is TGTGCCAGCAGCTTTTACGGGGCCAACGTCCTGACTTTC.

In its sample, this clone was seen a few times. Other DNA sequences in this sample translate to the same CDR3. The CDR3: CASSRDGDSNQPQHF. The CDR3 DNA reads TGTGCCAGCAGCAGGGACGGAGATAGCAATCAGCCCCAGCATTTT. This chain connects TRBV9 to TRBJ1-5, with D tentatively TRBD1 (5 bases). The CDR3 contains 15 residues. Trimming left V 4 bases short and J 0 bases short, with 11 bases between. Per germline, CDR1 SGDLS and CDR2 YYNGEE.

This clone has a handful of counts. The J gene is TRBJ2-3, the V gene TRBV7-2, with 8 bases that match TRBD2. Germline CDR1 SGHTA, CDR2 FQGNSA. The V segment lost 2 bases and the J segment 5 bases; nucleotides outside the gene matches: 6. CDR3 length: 15 amino acids. Written as DNA, the CDR3 is TGTGCCAGCAGCTTACGGGGGGGCCGGGTAGATACGCAGTATTTT. Protein sequence: CASSLRGGRVDTQYF.

This clone was seen only a few times. CDR3 region: CASSPPGTAYEQYF. As DNA, the CDR3 is TGTGCCAGCTCACCTCCGGGTACTGCCTACGAGCAGTACTTC. This chain uses TRBV18 with TRBJ2-7; no definite D call. The ends were cut back, 3 bases at V and 2 bases at J, with 11 bases in the middle. The CDR3 is 14 residues long. CDR1 is KGHSH, CDR2 LQKENI, per germline.

This clone was observed a handful of times. The J gene is TRBJ2-2, the V gene TRBV7-9; D is undetermined. The V and J ends lost 2 bases and 16 bases respectively, with 11 bases between them. CDR3 size: 11 residues. From germline, CDR1 is SEHNR and CDR2 FQNEAQ (reference sequence). The CDR3: CASSLQSSTFF. The CDR3 DNA reads as TGTGCCAGCAGCTTACAGTCCTCGACGTTTTTT.

The sample holds a few counts of this clone. The rearrangement uses TRBV4-2 and TRBJ1-2; D gene uncertain. The CDR3 runs 11 residues. V lost 4 bases and J lost 8, with 8 bases in between. The germline CDR1 and CDR2 sequences are LGHNA and YNFKEQ. The CDR3 DNA reads TGTGCCAGCAGCCTTGGGAGGGGCTACACCTTC. Translating gives CASSLGRGYTF.

This clone has more than one count but fewer than ten. This chain connects TRBV7-7 to TRBJ2-5; TRBD1 matches at 9 bases. The CDR3 loop spans 15 amino acids. With 3 bases clipped from V and 5 bases from J, the junction kept 7 bases outside the gene matches. CDR1 is SSHAT, CDR2 FNYEAQ, per germline (reference sequence). CDR3: CASSFSQGAKETQYF. The CDR3 coding sequence is TGTGCCAGCAGCTTTTCACAGGGGGCGAAGGAGACCCAGTACTTC.

DNA for the CDR3: TGTGCCAGCTCACGGGCCAGGGGCGCACGAGAGACCCAGTACTTC. It yields the protein CASSRARGARETQYF. The rearrangement joins TRBV18 to TRBJ2-5; D may be TRBD1 (6 bases). V was shortened by 4 bases and J by 4 bases, with 16 bases between the two germline ends. The CDR3 contains 15 residues. Germline V CDR1 and CDR2: KGHSH, LQKENI.

This clone was observed a handful of times. The chain recombines TRBV6-4 with TRBJ2-1; possibly TRBD1 for D (6 bases). V lost 6 bases, J lost 4 bases, and 13 bases lay in between. CDR1 and CDR2 (germline): MRHNA, SNTAGT. The length of the CDR3 is 14 residues. CDR3: CASSPTGYYNEQFF. In DNA form, the CDR3 reads TGTGCCAGCAGCCCGACAGGCTATTACAATGAGCAGTTCTTC.

The chain links TRBV5-1 to TRBJ1-1; D remains ambiguous. This CDR3 comprises 14 residues. Germline assignment: CDR1 SGHRS and CDR2 YFSETQ. The V end lost 2 bases, the J end lost 0 bases, and 8 bases lay between the germline ends. CDR3 loop: CASSLQIMNTEAFF. CDR3 nucleotide sequence: TGCGCCAGCAGCTTACAGATCATGAACACTGAAGCTTTCTTT.

DNA for the CDR3: TGCGCCAGCAGCGGCGGACAGGGGGGTTGGCAAGAGACCCAGTACTTC. Protein: CASSGGQGGWQETQYF. The rearrangement links TRBV5-1 to TRBJ2-5; TRBD1 agrees at 10 bases. CDR1 is SGHRS and CDR2 is YFSETQ in the germline V gene. V dropped 4 bases and J dropped 2; count of bases not matched to a gene: 8. The CDR3 is 16 amino acids.

This clone was counted only a few times. The V gene is TRBV18, the J gene TRBJ1-2; D gene uncertain. The V end was cut by 3 bases, the J end by 8 bases, with 16 bases between. Germline V gives CDR1 KGHSH, CDR2 LQKENI. CDR3 size: 14 residues. DNA of the CDR3: TGTGCCAGCTCACCCGACCTGGGAGGAGCAGGCTACACCTTC. Protein product: CASSPDLGGAGYTF.

This clone was picked up a small number of times. In nucleotides, the CDR3 is TGTGCCAGCTCCTCGGGCGTAAGCACAGATACGCAGTATTTT. Translated: CASSSGVSTDTQYF. The J gene is TRBJ2-3, the V gene TRBV7-2; no firm D call. Trimming pared 8 bases from V and 0 bases from J, leaving 12 bases between. The CDR3 sequence is 14 residues long. CDR1 SGHTA and CDR2 FQGNSA come from the germline V gene.

The gene calls are TRBV6-1 and TRBJ1-3, with 11 bases matching TRBD1. The V and J ends lost 4 bases and 0 bases, in that order; junction bases with no gene match: 2. Germline CDR1 MNHNS, CDR2 SASEGT. CDR3 length: 16 amino acids. The CDR3 region is CASSAGTGGSGNTIYF. The DNA of the CDR3 is TGTGCCAGCAGTGCCGGGACAGGGGGCTCTGGAAACACCATATATTTT.

The rearrangement uses TRBV7-3 and TRBJ1-4, with TRBD1 matching 10 bases. Trimming took 1 base from V and 8 from J; bases not matched to a gene: 1. Looked up from germline, CDR1 is SGHTA and CDR2 is FQGTGA. The length of the CDR3 is 14 residues. The CDR3: CASSLRDRGEKLFF. CDR3 in DNA: TGTGCCAGCAGCTTAAGGGACAGGGGCGAAAAACTGTTTTTT.

In regard to this clone: This may stem from a read error, because a much larger clone lies one nucleotide away. The sample holds other DNA sequences that translate to the same CDR3. The V call is TRBV5-1, the J call TRBJ2-7; a possible D gene is TRBD2 (5 bases). Germline loops: CDR1 SGHRS, CDR2 YFSETQ. The CDR3 length is 13 residues. V was cut by 0 bases and J by 2 bases, with 6 bases left in between. CDR3 region: CASSLEGAYEQYF. Here the CDR3 DNA reads TGCGCCAGCAGCTTGGAGGGAGCCTACGAGCAGTACTTC.

This chain uses TRBV9 with TRBJ2-5, with unresolved D. Near its end, the DNA agrees better with TRBJ2-7, so the J call may be wrong. Per germline, CDR1 SGDLS and CDR2 YYNGEE. The CDR3 loop spans 14 amino acids. The CDR3 region is CASSVAPGPFEQYF. The CDR3 DNA sequence: TGTGCCAGCAGCGTAGCACCCGGGCCCTTCGAGCAGTACTTC.